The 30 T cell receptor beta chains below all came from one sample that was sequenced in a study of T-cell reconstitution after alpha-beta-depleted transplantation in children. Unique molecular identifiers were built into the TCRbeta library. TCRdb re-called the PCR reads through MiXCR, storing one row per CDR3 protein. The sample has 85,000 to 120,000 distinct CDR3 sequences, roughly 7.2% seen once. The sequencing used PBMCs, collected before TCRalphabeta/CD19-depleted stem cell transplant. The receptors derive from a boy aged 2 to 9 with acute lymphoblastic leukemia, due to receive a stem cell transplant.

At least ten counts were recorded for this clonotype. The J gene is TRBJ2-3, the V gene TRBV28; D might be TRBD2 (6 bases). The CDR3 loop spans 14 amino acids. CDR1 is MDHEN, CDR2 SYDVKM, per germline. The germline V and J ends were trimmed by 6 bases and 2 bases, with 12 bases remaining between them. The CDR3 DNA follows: TGTGCCAGCAGCCTCCCGGGGGTCACAGATACGCAGTATTTT. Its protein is CASSLPGVTDTQYF.

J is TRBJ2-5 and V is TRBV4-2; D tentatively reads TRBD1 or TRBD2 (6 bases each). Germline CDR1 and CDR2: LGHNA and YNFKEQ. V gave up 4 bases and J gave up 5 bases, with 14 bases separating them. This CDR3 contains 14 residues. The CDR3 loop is CASSPRGLCETQYF. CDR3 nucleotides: TGTGCCAGCAGCCCCCGGGGGCTCTGCGAGACCCAGTACTTC.

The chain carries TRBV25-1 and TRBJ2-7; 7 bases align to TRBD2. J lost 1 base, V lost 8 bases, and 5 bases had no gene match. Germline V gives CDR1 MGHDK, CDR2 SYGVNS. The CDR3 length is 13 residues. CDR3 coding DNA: TGTGCCAGCGGGGGGGACGTATCCTACGAGCAGTACTTC. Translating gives CASGGDVSYEQYF.

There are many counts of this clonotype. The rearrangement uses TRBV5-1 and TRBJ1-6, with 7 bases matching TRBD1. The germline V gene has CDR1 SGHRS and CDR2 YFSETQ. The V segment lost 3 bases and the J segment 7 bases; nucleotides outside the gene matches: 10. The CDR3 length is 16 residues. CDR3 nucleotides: TGCGCCAGCAGCTACGGACAGGCCGGCAGGAATTCACCCCTCCACTTT. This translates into CASSYGQAGRNSPLHF. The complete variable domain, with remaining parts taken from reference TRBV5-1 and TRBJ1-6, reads KAGVTQTPRYLIKTRGQQVTLSCSPISGHRSVSWYQQTPGQGLQFLFEYFSETQRNKGNFPGRFSGRQFSNSRSEMNVSTLELGDSALYLCASSYGQAGRNSPLHFGNGTRLTVT.

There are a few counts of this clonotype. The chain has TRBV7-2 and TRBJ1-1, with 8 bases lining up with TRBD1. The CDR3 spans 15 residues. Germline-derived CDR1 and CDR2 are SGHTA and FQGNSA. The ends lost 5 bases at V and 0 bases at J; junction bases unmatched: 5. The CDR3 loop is CASSIRQGMNTEAFF. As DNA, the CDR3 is TGTGCCAGCAGCATCAGACAGGGGATGAACACTGAAGCTTTCTTT.

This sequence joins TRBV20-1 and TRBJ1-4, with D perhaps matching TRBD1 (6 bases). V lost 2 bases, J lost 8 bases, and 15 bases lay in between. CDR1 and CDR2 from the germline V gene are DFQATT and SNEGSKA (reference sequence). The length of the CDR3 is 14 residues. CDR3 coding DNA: TGCAGTGCTAGACCCCCGACAGGACAAGAAAAACTGTTTTTT. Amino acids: CSARPPTGQEKLFF.

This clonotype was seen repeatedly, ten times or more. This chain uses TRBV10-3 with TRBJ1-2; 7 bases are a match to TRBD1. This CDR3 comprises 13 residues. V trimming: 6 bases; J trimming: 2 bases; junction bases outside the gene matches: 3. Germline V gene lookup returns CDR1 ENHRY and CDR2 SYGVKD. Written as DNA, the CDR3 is TGTGCCATCAGACGGGACAGCAACTATGGCTACACCTTC. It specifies CAIRRDSNYGYTF.

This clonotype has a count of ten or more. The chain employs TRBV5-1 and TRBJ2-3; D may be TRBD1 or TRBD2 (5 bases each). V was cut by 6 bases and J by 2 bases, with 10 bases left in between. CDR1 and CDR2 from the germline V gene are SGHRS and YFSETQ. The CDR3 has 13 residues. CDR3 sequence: CASNEGPTDTQYF. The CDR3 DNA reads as TGCGCCAGCAATGAGGGGCCCACAGATACGCAGTATTTT.

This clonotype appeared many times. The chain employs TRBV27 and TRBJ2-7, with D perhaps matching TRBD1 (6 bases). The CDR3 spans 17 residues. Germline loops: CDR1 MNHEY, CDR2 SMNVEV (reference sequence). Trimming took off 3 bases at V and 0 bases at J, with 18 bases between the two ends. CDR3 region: CASSFRVPQGYSYEQYF. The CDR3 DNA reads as TGTGCCAGCAGTTTCAGGGTCCCACAGGGCTACTCCTACGAGCAGTACTTC.

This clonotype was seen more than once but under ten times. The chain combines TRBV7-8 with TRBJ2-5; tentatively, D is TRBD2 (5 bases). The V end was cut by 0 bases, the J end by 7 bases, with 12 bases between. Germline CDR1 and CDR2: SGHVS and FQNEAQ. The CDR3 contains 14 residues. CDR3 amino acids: CASSLARVGGTQYF. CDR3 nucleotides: TGTGCCAGCAGCTTAGCGAGGGTGGGTGGGACCCAGTACTTC.

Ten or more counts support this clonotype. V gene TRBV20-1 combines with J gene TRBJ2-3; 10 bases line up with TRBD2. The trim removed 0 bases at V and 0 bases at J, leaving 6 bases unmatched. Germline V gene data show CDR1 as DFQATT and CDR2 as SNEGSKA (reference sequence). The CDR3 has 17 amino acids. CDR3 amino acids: CSARDRASGGSTDTQYF. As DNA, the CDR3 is TGCAGTGCTAGAGATAGGGCTAGCGGGGGTAGCACAGATACGCAGTATTTT.

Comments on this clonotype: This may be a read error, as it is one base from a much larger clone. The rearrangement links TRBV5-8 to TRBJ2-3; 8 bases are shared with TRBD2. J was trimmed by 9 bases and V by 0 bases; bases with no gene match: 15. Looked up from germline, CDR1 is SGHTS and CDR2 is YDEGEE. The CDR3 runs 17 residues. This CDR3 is CASSLESGGGPRGTQYF. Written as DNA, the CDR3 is TGTGCCAGCAGCTTGGAGTCCGGGGGGGGCCCACGGGGGACGCAGTATTTT.

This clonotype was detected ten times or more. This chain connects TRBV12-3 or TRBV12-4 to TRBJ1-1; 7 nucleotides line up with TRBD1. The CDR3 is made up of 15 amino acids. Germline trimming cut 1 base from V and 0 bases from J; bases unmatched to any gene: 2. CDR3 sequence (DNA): TGTGCCAGCAGTTTAGGGGGACAGATGAACACTGAAGCTTTCTTT. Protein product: CASSLGGQMNTEAFF.

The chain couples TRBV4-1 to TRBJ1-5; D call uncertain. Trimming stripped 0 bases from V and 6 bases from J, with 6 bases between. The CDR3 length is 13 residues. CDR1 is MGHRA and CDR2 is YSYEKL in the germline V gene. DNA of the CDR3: TGCGCCAGCAGCCAAGATAATATTCAGCCCCAGCATTTT. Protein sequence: CASSQDNIQPQHF.

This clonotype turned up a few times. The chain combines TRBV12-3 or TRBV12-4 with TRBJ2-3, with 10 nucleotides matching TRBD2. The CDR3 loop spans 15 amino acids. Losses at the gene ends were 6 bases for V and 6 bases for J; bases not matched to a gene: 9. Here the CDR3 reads CASSPLAGERDTQYF. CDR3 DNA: TGTGCCAGCAGCCCTCTAGCGGGGGAGAGGGATACGCAGTATTTT.

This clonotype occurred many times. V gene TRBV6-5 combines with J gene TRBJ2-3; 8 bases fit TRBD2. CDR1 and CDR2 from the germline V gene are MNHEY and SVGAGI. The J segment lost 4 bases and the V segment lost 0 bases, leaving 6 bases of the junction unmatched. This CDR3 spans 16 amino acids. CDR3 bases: TGTGCCAGCAGTTACTCGGGACTAGGTATTCCAGATACGCAGTATTTT. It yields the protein CASSYSGLGIPDTQYF.

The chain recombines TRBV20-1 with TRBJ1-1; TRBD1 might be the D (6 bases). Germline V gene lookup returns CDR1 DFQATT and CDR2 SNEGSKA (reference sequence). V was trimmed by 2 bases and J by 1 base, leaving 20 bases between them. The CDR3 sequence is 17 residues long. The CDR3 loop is CSARSVGGREGNTEAFF. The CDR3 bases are TGCAGTGCTAGATCGGTGGGGGGCAGGGAAGGGAACACTGAAGCTTTCTTT.

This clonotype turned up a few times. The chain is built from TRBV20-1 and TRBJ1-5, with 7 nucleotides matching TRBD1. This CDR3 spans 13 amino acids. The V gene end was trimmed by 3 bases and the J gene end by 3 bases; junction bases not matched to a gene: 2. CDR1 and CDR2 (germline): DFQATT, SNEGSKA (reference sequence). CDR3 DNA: TGCAGTGCTAGTGACAGGGTCAATCAGCCCCAGCATTTT. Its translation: CSASDRVNQPQHF.

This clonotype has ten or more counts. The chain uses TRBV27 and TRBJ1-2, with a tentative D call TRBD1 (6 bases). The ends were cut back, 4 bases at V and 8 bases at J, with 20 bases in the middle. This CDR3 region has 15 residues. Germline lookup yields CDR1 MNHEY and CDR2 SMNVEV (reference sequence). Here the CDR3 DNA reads TGTGCCAGCAGTTATGCCGGGACATCGGTAACAGGCTACACCTTC. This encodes CASSYAGTSVTGYTF.

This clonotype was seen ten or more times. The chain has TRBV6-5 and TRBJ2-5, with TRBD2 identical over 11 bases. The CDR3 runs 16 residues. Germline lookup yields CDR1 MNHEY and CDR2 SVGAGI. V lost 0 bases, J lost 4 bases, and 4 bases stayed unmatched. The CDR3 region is CASSYSSGGAGETQYF. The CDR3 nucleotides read TGTGCCAGCAGTTACTCTAGCGGGGGGGCCGGAGAGACCCAGTACTTC.

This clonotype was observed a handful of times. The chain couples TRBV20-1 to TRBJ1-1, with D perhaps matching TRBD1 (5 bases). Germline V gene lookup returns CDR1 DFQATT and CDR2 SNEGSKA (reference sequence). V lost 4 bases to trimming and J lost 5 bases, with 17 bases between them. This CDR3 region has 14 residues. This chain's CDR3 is CSAKGRGVDTEAFF. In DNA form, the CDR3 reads TGCAGTGCTAAAGGACGGGGGGTTGATACTGAAGCTTTCTTT.

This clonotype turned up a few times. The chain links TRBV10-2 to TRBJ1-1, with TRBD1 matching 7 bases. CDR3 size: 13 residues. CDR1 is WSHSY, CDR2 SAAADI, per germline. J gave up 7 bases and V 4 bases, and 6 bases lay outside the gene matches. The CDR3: CASSAQGRGEAFF. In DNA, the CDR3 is TGCGCCAGCAGTGCACAGGGGCGGGGTGAAGCTTTCTTT.

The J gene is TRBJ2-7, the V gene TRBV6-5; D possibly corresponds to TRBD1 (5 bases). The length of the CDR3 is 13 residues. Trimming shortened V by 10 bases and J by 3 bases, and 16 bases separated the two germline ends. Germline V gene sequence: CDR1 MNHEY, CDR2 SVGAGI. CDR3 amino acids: CAILTANFYEQYF. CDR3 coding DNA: TGTGCCATTTTGACAGCCAATTTCTACGAGCAGTACTTC.

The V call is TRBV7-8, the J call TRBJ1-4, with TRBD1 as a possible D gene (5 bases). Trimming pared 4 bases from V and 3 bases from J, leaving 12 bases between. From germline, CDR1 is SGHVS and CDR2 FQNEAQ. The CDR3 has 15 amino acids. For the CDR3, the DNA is TGTGCCAGCAGCTCCCAACCGGGGGCTAATGAAAAACTGTTTTTT. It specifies CASSSQPGANEKLFF.

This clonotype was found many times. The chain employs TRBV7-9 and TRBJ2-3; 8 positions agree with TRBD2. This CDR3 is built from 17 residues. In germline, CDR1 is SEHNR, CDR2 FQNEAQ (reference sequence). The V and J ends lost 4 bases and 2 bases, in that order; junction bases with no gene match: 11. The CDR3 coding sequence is TGTGCCAGCAGCTCGGGCGGTAGCGGGGCTACCACAGATACGCAGTATTTT. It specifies CASSSGGSGATTDTQYF.

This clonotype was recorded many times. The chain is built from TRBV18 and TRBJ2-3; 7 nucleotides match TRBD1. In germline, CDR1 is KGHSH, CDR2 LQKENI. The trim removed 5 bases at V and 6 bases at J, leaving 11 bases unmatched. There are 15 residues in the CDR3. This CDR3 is CASSSRQGVRDTQYF. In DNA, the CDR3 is TGTGCCAGCTCATCGAGACAGGGAGTTCGGGATACGCAGTATTTT.

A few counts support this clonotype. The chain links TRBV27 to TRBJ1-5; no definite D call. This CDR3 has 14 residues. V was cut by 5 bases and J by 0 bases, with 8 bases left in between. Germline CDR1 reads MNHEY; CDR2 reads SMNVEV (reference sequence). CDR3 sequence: CASSASYSNQPQHF. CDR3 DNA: TGTGCCAGCAGTGCCAGTTATAGCAATCAGCCCCAGCATTTT.

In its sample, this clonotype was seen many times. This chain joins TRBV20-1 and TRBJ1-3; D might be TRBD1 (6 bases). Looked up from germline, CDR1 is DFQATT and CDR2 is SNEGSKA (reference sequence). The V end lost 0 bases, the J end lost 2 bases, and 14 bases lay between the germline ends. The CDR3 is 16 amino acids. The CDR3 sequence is CSARDGGTKAGNTIYF. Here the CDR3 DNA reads TGCAGTGCTAGAGATGGGGGGACAAAGGCTGGAAACACCATATATTTT.

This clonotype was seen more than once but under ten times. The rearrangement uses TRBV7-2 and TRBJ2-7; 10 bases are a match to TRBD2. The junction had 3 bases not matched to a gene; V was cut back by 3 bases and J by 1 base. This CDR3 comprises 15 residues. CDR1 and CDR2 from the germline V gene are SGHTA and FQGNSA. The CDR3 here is CASSFMGLASYEQYF. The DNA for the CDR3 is TGTGCCAGCAGCTTTATGGGACTAGCGTCCTACGAGCAGTACTTC.

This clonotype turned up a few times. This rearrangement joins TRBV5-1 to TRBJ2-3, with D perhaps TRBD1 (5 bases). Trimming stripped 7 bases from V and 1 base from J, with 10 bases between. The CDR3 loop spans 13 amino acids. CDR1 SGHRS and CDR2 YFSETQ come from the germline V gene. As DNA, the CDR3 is TGCGCCAGCGCTAGGGGTGGCACAGATACGCAGTATTTT. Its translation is CASARGGTDTQYF.